Following are 19 T cell receptor beta chains from one sample sequenced in a study of regulatory T cells in long-lasting Graves disease. Both iRepertoire HTBI primers and Arm-PCR of CDR3 regions were used to build the TCR beta libraries. Via MiXCR, TCRdb re-called the multiplex PCR reads, giving one row per CDR3 protein. The table shows around 480,000 distinct CDR3 sequences, with around 16% occurring only once. Time point indicated: newly diagnosed GD, antithyroid drugs for less than 3 months. From PBMCs, RNA was extracted and then used to make the TCR library. This sample also belongs to another study, concerning T cells in Graves' hyperthyroidism and ophthalmopathy.

The sample here was peripheral blood mononuclear cells (PBMCs), taken at new diagnosis, from a patient treated with antithyroid drugs. The receptor source for this set is a woman in her forties or fifties with Graves disease.

The genes are TRBV24-1 and TRBJ2-1; D is unclear. The CDR3 runs 13 residues. Germline CDR1 KGHDR, CDR2 SFDVKD. V was trimmed by 4 bases and J by 10 bases, leaving 13 bases between them. CDR3: CATSDPSGGEQFF. CDR3 in DNA: TGTGCCACCAGTGACCCTTCCGGCGGAGAGCAGTTCTTC.

This clonotype was observed many times. The chain recombines TRBV2 with TRBJ1-4, with no clear D. V lost 10 bases and J lost 8, with 17 bases in between. This CDR3 is built from 13 residues. Germline CDR1 SNHLY, CDR2 FYNNEI. This CDR3 is CATWTPPIEKLFF. The CDR3 bases are TGTGCCACCTGGACCCCCCCAATAGAAAAACTGTTTTTT. Full variable domain (rest looked up from reference TRBV2 and TRBJ1-4): EPEVTQTPSHQVTQMGQEVILRCVPISNHLYFYWYRQILGQKVEFLVSFYNNEISEKSEIFDDQFSVERPDGSNFTLKIRSTKLEDSAMYFCATWTPPIEKLFFGSGTQLSVL.

In this sample, this clonotype turned up many times. This sequence joins TRBV20-1 and TRBJ1-1, with D unclear. V lost 5 bases to trimming and J lost 3 bases, with 10 bases between them. The CDR3 runs to 12 residues. Germline-derived CDR1 and CDR2 are DFQATT and SNEGSKA (reference sequence). The CDR3 loop is CSADGRYTEAFF. Written as DNA, the CDR3 is TGCAGTGCTGACGGAAGGTACACTGAAGCTTTCTTT.

J is TRBJ1-1 and V is TRBV28; unclear D gene. Trimming took 8 bases from V and 3 from J, leaving 7 bases between them. The CDR3 is 11 residues long. Germline V CDR1 and CDR2: MDHEN, SYDVKM. CDR3 protein: CASREYTEAFF. The CDR3 DNA is TGTGCCAGCCGGGAATACACTGAAGCTTTCTTT.

This clonotype was recorded at least ten times. The chain links TRBV10-3 to TRBJ2-7; D ambiguous. From germline, CDR1 is ENHRY and CDR2 SYGVKD. The CDR3 runs 13 residues. The germline V and J ends were trimmed by 11 bases and 3 bases, with 17 bases remaining between them. The CDR3 DNA reads as TGTGCCTCGGGCCAAGCGACGGTCTACGAGCAGTACTTC. Translation: CASGQATVYEQYF.

This clonotype was picked up a small number of times. The V call is TRBV5-1, the J call TRBJ2-7; maybe TRBD1 (5 bases). From germline, CDR1 is SGHRS and CDR2 YFSETQ. The CDR3 is 11 amino acids. Trimming cost V 7 bases and J 6 bases, with 11 bases left between them. The CDR3 DNA sequence: TGCGCCAGCCGCAGGGAAACCGAGCAGTACTTC. Its translation: CASRRETEQYF.

This clonotype was observed many times. V usage is TRBV7-8 and J usage is TRBJ1-5; D is unclear. The CDR3 spans 15 residues. Germline CDR1 SGHVS, CDR2 FQNEAQ. V lost 4 bases and J 3 bases, leaving 13 bases between the germline ends. CDR3 protein: CASSSLSSFNQPQHF. In DNA, the CDR3 is TGTGCCAGCAGCTCCCTTTCGAGTTTCAATCAGCCCCAGCATTTT.

This chain links TRBV6-1 with TRBJ2-1; TRBD1 matches 12 bases. J gave up 9 bases and V 4 bases, and 4 bases lay outside the gene matches. This CDR3 comprises 14 residues. Per the germline V gene, CDR1 is MNHNS and CDR2 is SASEGT. The DNA of the CDR3 is TGTGCCAGCAGTGGGGGACAGGGGGCCGGTGAGCAGTTCTTC. This translates into CASSGGQGAGEQFF.

This clonotype was counted many times. The chain carries TRBV28 and TRBJ1-1; no clear D gene. Per the germline V gene, CDR1 is MDHEN and CDR2 is SYDVKM. The CDR3 length is 12 residues. Trimming left V 5 bases short and J 7 bases short, with 11 bases between. In DNA form, the CDR3 reads TGTGCCAGCAGTATACAAGAAGGTGAAGCTTTCTTT. Amino acids: CASSIQEGEAFF.

The chain joins TRBV10-3 to TRBJ2-1, with 9 bases matching TRBD2. With V trimmed by 8 bases and J by 0 bases, 5 bases remained unmatched. This CDR3 contains 15 residues. CDR1 is ENHRY and CDR2 is SYGVKD in the germline V gene. This chain's CDR3 is CAIRTSESSYNEQFF. The DNA for the CDR3 is TGTGCCATCCGGACTAGCGAGAGCTCCTACAATGAGCAGTTCTTC.

This clonotype has just a few counts. V gene TRBV6-2 or TRBV6-3 combines with J gene TRBJ2-2, with TRBD1 matching over 9 bases. Germline lookup yields CDR1 MNHEY and CDR2 SVGEGT. The J segment lost 6 bases and the V segment lost 6 bases, leaving 11 bases of the junction unmatched. This CDR3 has 16 residues. CDR3 residues: CASSVTGGVQPGELFF. CDR3 sequence (DNA): TGTGCCAGCAGCGTCACAGGGGGCGTCCAGCCCGGGGAGCTGTTTTTT.

Ten or more counts support this clonotype. The rearrangement joins TRBV6-1 to TRBJ1-1, with a tentative D call TRBD1 (5 bases). Trimming took off 3 bases at V and 5 bases at J, with 10 bases between the two ends. This CDR3 has 13 amino acids. Per the germline V gene, CDR1 is MNHNS and CDR2 is SASEGT. The CDR3 DNA reads as TGTGCCAGCAGTGATAATCCAGGGACTGAAGCTTTCTTT. It yields the protein CASSDNPGTEAFF.

A single count supports this clonotype. V and J are TRBV7-6 and TRBJ2-7; D is perhaps TRBD2 (5 bases). Germline CDR1 reads SGHVS; CDR2 reads FNYEAQ. The CDR3 has 14 residues. Trimming took off 5 bases at V and 3 bases at J, with 14 bases between the two ends. The CDR3 nucleotides read TGTGCCAGCAGCCCCGAGATAGGACTCTACGAGCAGTACTTC. Translated, it gives CASSPEIGLYEQYF.

This clonotype was counted many times. This chain uses TRBV27 with TRBJ2-7, with 7 nucleotides matching TRBD2. V was pared by 4 bases and J by 1 base, with 7 bases of the junction left unmatched. Germline CDR1 and CDR2: MNHEY and SMNVEV (reference sequence). This CDR3 spans 15 amino acids. In nucleotides, the CDR3 is TGTGCCAGCAGTTCGAACCCGGGAGGATCCTACGAGCAGTACTTC. Translation: CASSSNPGGSYEQYF.

The CDR3 nucleotides are TGCAGTGCTAACAAACAGGGGGCTCTTAACTATGGCTACACCTTC. Translated: CSANKQGALNYGYTF. The rearrangement uses TRBV20-1 and TRBJ1-2, with 9 bases identical to TRBD1. There are 15 residues in the CDR3. Germline lookup yields CDR1 DFQATT and CDR2 SNEGSKA (reference sequence). V lost 4 bases to trimming and J lost 1 base; unmatched junction nucleotides: 7.

This clonotype appeared a few times. The genes are TRBV20-1 and TRBJ2-1, with D possibly matching TRBD1 (6 bases). CDR1 DFQATT and CDR2 SNEGSKA come from the germline V gene (reference sequence). Trimming removed 3 bases at V and 4 bases at J, with 13 bases between. The CDR3 length is 14 residues. The chain's CDR3 is CSARHLDSYNEQFF. The CDR3 DNA reads TGCAGTGCTAGGCACCTGGACAGTTACAATGAGCAGTTCTTC.

On this clonotype itself: Since a much larger clone is just one base distant, this may be a read error. The chain has TRBV12-3 or TRBV12-4 and TRBJ1-1, with unresolved D. CDR3 length equals 13 residues. The CDR3 region is CAGSFRQRAEAFF. The CDR3 DNA sequence: TGTGCCGGCAGTTTCCGCCAGAGGGCTGAAGCTTTCTTT.

This clonotype appeared many times. The V and J genes are TRBV7-2 and TRBJ2-5; 7 bases map to TRBD2. With V trimmed by 2 bases and J by 4 bases, 4 bases remained unmatched. The CDR3 contains 14 residues. CDR1 is SGHTA and CDR2 is FQGNSA in the germline V gene. CDR3 residues: CASSLNGGGETQYF. The CDR3, as DNA: TGTGCCAGCAGCTTAAACGGCGGGGGAGAGACCCAGTACTTC.

The V call is TRBV20-1, the J call TRBJ2-7; 13 nucleotides match TRBD2. This CDR3 is built from 17 residues. Germline trimming cut 1 base from V and 0 bases from J; bases unmatched to any gene: 6. CDR1 and CDR2 from the germline V gene are DFQATT and SNEGSKA (reference sequence). The CDR3 nucleotides are TGCAGTGCTAGAGTCCGGACTAGCGGGGGCTCCTCCTACGAGCAGTACTTC. Translation: CSARVRTSGGSSYEQYF.